These T cell receptor beta chains were read from a single sample in a study of blood T cell repertoires in COVID-19. Assay used: immunoSEQ multiplex PCR; TCRdb lists only in-frame clones, some missing. The table has a few hundred thousand clones, roughly nine tenths seen once. Sequencing was carried out using PBMCs or T cells enriched from blood (not recorded which). All receptors come from a woman aged 55-70 years who had recovered from COVID-19. CDR3s include the opening cysteine and the closing phenylalanine or tryptophan. Each record gives: clone size, V gene, J gene, D gene, CDR3 DNA, CDR3 protein. A D gene is named only where the DNA matches it firmly. Clone size, where shown, is once, few, many, or a class for clones that have expanded.

few	TRBV6-5	TRBJ2-7	-	TGTGCCAGCAGTAACCCCCTCGGTGTGGAGTACTTC	CASSNPLGVEYF
-	TRBV11-2	TRBJ1-4	-	TGTGCCAGCAGCGTGTACAGGGCAACTAATGAAAAACTGTTTTTT	CASSVYRATNEKLFF
-	TRBV7-7	TRBJ2-2	-	TGTGCTAGCAGCCGGGTGACGGGTCGGGTGGCCGGGGAGCTGTTTTTT	CASSRVTGRVAGELFF
-	TRBV5-1	TRBJ2-7	TRBD2	TGCGCCAGCAGAATGACTAGCGGGATCCACGAGCAGTACTTC	CASRMTSGIHEQYF
-	TRBV7-9	TRBJ1-2	TRBD1	TGTGCCAGCAGCTCGGACAGGGGTTTCTACACCTTC	CASSSDRGFYTF
once	TRBV27	TRBJ2-3	-	TGTGCCAGCAGTTTTACTAGCAGCACAGATACGCAGTATTTT	CASSFTSSTDTQYF
-	TRBV10-3	TRBJ2-1	TRBD2	TGTGCCATCAGTGAGTCGGGACTAGCGGGAGGGCAGGAGTTCTTC	CAISESGLAGGQEFF
-	TRBV28	TRBJ2-3	-	TGTGCCAGCAGTTTATCCCGGGACTCCACAGATACGCAGTATTTT	CASSLSRDSTDTQYF
-	TRBV9	TRBJ2-1	TRBD2	TGTGCCAGCAGCGTAAGTGGGAGGGACTACAATGAGCAGTTCTTC	CASSVSGRDYNEQFF
once	TRBV4-1	TRBJ2-5	TRBD2	TGCGCCAGCAGCCAAGGCAGCGGGAGTAAAGAGACCCAGTACTTC	CASSQGSGSKETQYF
-	TRBV18	TRBJ2-7	TRBD2	TGTGCCAGCTCACCACGGTTGCGGCTAGCGGGGGGACCGATCCCCTACGAGCAGTACTTC	CASSPRLRLAGGPIPYEQYF
few	TRBV7-9	TRBJ2-7	TRBD1	TGTGCCAGCGGGACCTACAGGGGCTACGAGCAGTACTTC	CASGTYRGYEQYF
-	TRBV5-6	TRBJ2-3	-	TGTGCCAGCAGCCCACGCAGGGGTTACTCGACAGATACGCAGTATTTT	CASSPRRGYSTDTQYF
few	TRBV5-1	TRBJ1-1	TRBD1	TGCGCCAGCAGCTCCGGGACAGGGGGCGGGACTGAAGCTTTCTTT	CASSSGTGGGTEAFF
-	TRBV12-2	TRBJ2-1	-	TGTGCAAGTCGCCCTAAGAATGAGCAGTTCTTC	CASRPKNEQFF
-	TRBV2	TRBJ2-7	-	TGTGCCAGCAAAAAGCGAGAGGACGAGCAGTACTTC	CASKKREDEQYF
-	TRBV19	TRBJ1-6	-	TGTGCCAGTAGTATTCAGGGGACACTTAATTCACCCCTCCACTTT	CASSIQGTLNSPLHF
-	TRBV11-2	TRBJ2-5	TRBD2	TGTGCCAGCAGCCCCTGGACTAGCGGGGGGGAGACCCAGTACTTC	CASSPWTSGGETQYF
-	TRBV11-2	TRBJ1-5	TRBD1	TGTGCCAGCAGCCCAGGACAGGTCCCTCAGCCCCAGCATTTT	CASSPGQVPQPQHF
-	TRBV6-1	TRBJ1-1	-	TGTGCCAGCAGTGAAGTGGGGAGCGGCAACACTGAAGCTTTCTTT	CASSEVGSGNTEAFF
-	TRBV3-1/TRBV3-2	TRBJ2-5	-	TGTGCCAGCAGCCAAGGGGAGTGGGAGACCCAGTACTTC	CASSQGEWETQYF
-	TRBV28	TRBJ1-5	-	TGTGCCAGCAAATTGGAGGGCGGGCAGCCCCAGCATTTT	CASKLEGGQPQHF
-	TRBV6-4	TRBJ2-7	TRBD1	TGTGCCAGCAGTCCCACAGGGGGCAAAGAGCAGTACTTC	CASSPTGGKEQYF
-	TRBV19	TRBJ1-4	-	TGTGCCAGTAGTATAAGGGGGGGTTCTTTTGCAACTAATGAAAAACTGTTTTTT	CASSIRGGSFATNEKLFF
many	TRBV10-3	TRBJ1-5	-	TGTGCCATCAGTGAGGGACGGGGGGATCAGCCCCAGCATTTT	CAISEGRGDQPQHF
-	TRBV2	TRBJ1-5	-	TGTGCCAGCAGTGATTCGGGCGGGTTTGTGGCCCAGCATTTT	CASSDSGGFVAQHF
-	TRBV9	TRBJ2-1	TRBD2	TGTGCCAGCAGCGTAAGGACTAGCGGGGGGGACCCTCAGTTCTTC	CASSVRTSGGDPQFF
-	TRBV18	TRBJ1-2	TRBD1	TGTGCCAGCTCCGGACAGGGAAAAGGCTACACCTTC	CASSGQGKGYTF
once	TRBV2	TRBJ2-2	TRBD2	TGTGCCAGCAGTGTTGGCGGGAGTGGTCAAAGGGAGCTGTTTTTT	CASSVGGSGQRELFF
few	TRBV5-1	TRBJ1-4	TRBD1	TGCGCCAGCAGCTTGGGGGCAGGGGGGACACATGAAAAACTGTTTTTT	CASSLGAGGTHEKLFF
-	TRBV19	TRBJ1-3	-	TGTGCCAGTAGTATAAGGTCAGGCTCTGGAAACACCATATATTTT	CASSIRSGSGNTIYF
-	TRBV3-1/TRBV3-2	TRBJ2-7	-	TGTGCCAGCAGCGGCCAACAGGGTCTAGGGCAGTACTTC	CASSGQQGLGQYF
-	TRBV6-1	TRBJ2-7	-	TGTGCCAGCAGTGAATTGGTGGGCACCTACGAGCAGTACTTC	CASSELVGTYEQYF
-	TRBV28	TRBJ2-5	-	TGTGCCAGCAGTTTAGCAGGGAATTCTGCGGAGACCCAGTACTTC	CASSLAGNSAETQYF
-	TRBV7-9	TRBJ1-1	-	TGTGCCAGCAGCCCTATGCAGGTTGGATCCGTTGAAGCTTTCTTT	CASSPMQVGSVEAFF
-	TRBV7-9	TRBJ2-3	-	TGTGCCAGCAGCTTAGTAGAGGTCGCCCGACGGCCGGAGTCGCAGTATTTT	CASSLVEVARRPESQYF
-	TRBV19	TRBJ2-7	TRBD2	TGTGCCAGTAGTTTGCTGACTAGCGGAAACTCCTACGAGCAGTACTTC	CASSLLTSGNSYEQYF
-	TRBV5-4	TRBJ1-2	-	TGTGCCAGCAGTCCCGACAGCTATGGCTACACCTTC	CASSPDSYGYTF